This T cell receptor beta chain appears in the sequencing data of a study of blood T cell repertoires in COVID-19. Cohort 3 recovered donors had two negative PCRs, clearance, or symptom resolution. Original analysis: By means of reference gene primer amplification, nucleated cell counts were estimated. Data came from immunoSEQ multiplex PCR; TCRdb stores just in-frame clones and leaves some out. The V and J calls and clone size were taken over from that table, and D and trimming were inferred from the DNA. The repertoire holds around 360,000 clones, approximately 84% seen once, with almost 3% in the top ten. Trimming took 0 bases from V and 6 from J; bases not matched to a gene: 9. This CDR3 contains 17 residues. From germline, CDR1 is MGHRA and CDR2 YSYEKL.

The origin of this receptor is a woman aged 25 to 39 who had recovered from COVID-19. The chain employs TRBV4-1 and TRBJ1-4; 8 nucleotides agree with TRBD1. Specimen: PBMCs or T cells enriched from blood (not recorded which). The CDR3 loop is CASSQEVAGGLDEKLFF. In DNA, the CDR3 is TGCGCCAGCAGCCAAGAAGTGGCAGGGGGCTTGGATGAAAAACTGTTTTTT.